The entry below describes one TCR beta chain. What it binds is not known. This entry is derived from a study of cytomegalovirus exposure and HLA in healthy donors. General study results and limits: Several of the most significant clusters appeared, in a later analysis, to be linked to common viral pathogens.

Germline CDR1 and CDR2: SNHLY and FYNNEI. The length of the CDR3 is 15 residues. Trimming took 3 bases from V and 6 from J; bases not matched to a gene: 5. Primers for the PCR totalled 60 Vbeta and 13 Jbeta. Only in-frame clones appear in the TCRdb table, and some are missing; sequencing was by immunoSEQ multiplex PCR. The sample includes approximately 70,000 clones, about two thirds seen only once; the top ten take around 10%. This chain joins TRBV2 and TRBJ2-3, with TRBD2 matching over 11 bases. Sequencing was performed on PBMCs. This clonotype originated in a woman between 40 and 50 years old in good health and CMV-seropositive. DNA of the CDR3: TGTGCCAGCAGTGAGCTAGCGGGGGGAATCGATACGCAGTATTTT. Its translation: CASSELAGGIDTQYF. Full variable domain (remainder filled in from reference TRBV2 and TRBJ2-3): EPEVTQTPSHQVTQMGQEVILRCVPISNHLYFYWYRQILGQKVEFLVSFYNNEISEKSEIFDDQFSVERPDGSNFTLKIRSTKLEDSAMYFCASSELAGGIDTQYFGPGTRLTVL.